The T cell receptor beta chain described here comes from a study of blood T cell repertoires in COVID-19. Overall study: From the United States, Italy and Spain came samples of acute and convalescent COVID-19. Sources were T cells, B-cell-depleted T cells, or PBMCs; the material itself was cDNA or gDNA.

TCRdb keeps only in-frame clones here, not all; method: immunoSEQ multiplex PCR. The sample holds over 200,000 clones, around four fifths seen once. The CDR3 is 14 residues long. V was shortened by 1 base and J by 5 bases, with 11 bases between the two germline ends. CDR1 is LGHNA and CDR2 is YSLEER in the germline V gene. The receptor comes from a woman in her 70s with active or convalescent COVID-19. Sequencing was performed on peripheral blood. The gene calls are TRBV4-3 and TRBJ1-1, with D possibly TRBD1 on 5 matching bases. The CDR3 sequence is CASSQVEGRTEAFF. Here the CDR3 DNA reads TGCGCCAGCAGCCAAGTGGAGGGGAGGACTGAAGCTTTCTTT.